The clone carrying this TCR beta chain has just a few counts. Its antigen is undetermined. Germline loops: CDR1 DFQATT, CDR2 SNEGSKA (reference sequence). Trimming removed 3 bases at V and 7 bases at J, with 16 bases between. This CDR3 is 14 amino acids long. The record originates from a study of CD8 T cells in ankylosing spondylitis. General study results and limits: It appeared that ankylosing spondylitis blood was characterized by a TCR beta motif of roughly 8 highly homologous variants.

Quantitative molecular-barcoded 5'-RACE generated the TCR beta libraries. In TCRdb, the 5' RACE reads were re-called with MiXCR into one record per CDR3 protein. The profile shows 150,000 or so distinct CDR3 sequences, around a third of them singletons. The sample taken for sequencing was synovial fluid, either unsorted or a sorted T cell fraction (not recorded which). The chain uses TRBV20-1 and TRBJ1-5; tentative D call: TRBD1 (6 bases). This receptor was obtained from a male donor with ankylosing spondylitis. The CDR3 loop reads CSASPTGTGQPQHF. CDR3 coding DNA: TGCAGTGCTAGTCCCACAGGGACCGGGCAGCCCCAGCATTTT.